This T cell receptor beta chain emerged from a study of control samples from healthy donors and cancer patients. The repertoire was sequenced with immunoSEQ multiplex PCR; TCRdb's copy has only in-frame clones and lacks some. The sample lists roughly 100,000 clones, roughly 90% seen once, with 15% to 20% in the top ten. With 0 bases removed from V and 1 base from J, the gap between germline ends came to 18 bases. This CDR3 has 18 amino acids. Germline lookup yields CDR1 WSHSY and CDR2 SAAADI. The clonotype originates from a man aged 60-69 years with lung cancer. The chain carries TRBV10-2 and TRBJ1-1; no definite D call. Sequencing input: PBMCs. The CDR3 region has the DNA TGCGCCAGCAGTGAGTCGGTTCGCGGTCGTTCGAAGAACACTGAAGCTTTCTTT. Amino acid sequence: CASSESVRGRSKNTEAFF.